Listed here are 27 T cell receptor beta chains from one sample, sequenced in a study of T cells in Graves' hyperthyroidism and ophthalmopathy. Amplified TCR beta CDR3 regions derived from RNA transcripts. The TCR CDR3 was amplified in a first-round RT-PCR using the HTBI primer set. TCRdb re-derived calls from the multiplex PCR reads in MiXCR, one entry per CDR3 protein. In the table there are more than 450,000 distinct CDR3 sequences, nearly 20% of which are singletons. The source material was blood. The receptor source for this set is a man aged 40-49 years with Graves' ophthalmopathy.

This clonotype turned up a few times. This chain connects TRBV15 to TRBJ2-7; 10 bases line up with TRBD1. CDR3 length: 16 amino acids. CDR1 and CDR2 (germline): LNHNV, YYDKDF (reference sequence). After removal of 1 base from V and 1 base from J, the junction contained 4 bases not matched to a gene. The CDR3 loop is CATSRAGTGASYEQYF. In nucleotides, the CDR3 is TGTGCCACCAGCAGAGCGGGGACAGGGGCTTCCTACGAGCAGTACTTC.

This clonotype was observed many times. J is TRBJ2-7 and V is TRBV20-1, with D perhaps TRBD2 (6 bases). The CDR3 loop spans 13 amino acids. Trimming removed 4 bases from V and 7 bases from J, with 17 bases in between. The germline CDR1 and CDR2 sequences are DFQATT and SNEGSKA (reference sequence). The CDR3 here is CSAKGRTGGEQYF. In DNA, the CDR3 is TGCAGTGCTAAGGGGAGGACCGGTGGGGAGCAGTACTTC.

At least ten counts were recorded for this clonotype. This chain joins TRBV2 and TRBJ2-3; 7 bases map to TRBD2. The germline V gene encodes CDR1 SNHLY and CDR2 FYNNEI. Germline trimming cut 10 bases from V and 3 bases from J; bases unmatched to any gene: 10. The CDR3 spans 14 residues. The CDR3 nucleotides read TGTGCCACCCGGGCCAGCGGGGTTACAGATACGCAGTATTTT. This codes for CATRASGVTDTQYF.

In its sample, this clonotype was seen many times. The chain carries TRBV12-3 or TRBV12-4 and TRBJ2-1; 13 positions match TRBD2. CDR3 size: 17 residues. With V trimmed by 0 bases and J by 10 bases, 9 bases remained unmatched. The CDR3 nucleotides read TGTGCCAGCAGTTTAGCGTCACTAGCGGGGGGGCCCAGGGAGCAGTTCTTC. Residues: CASSLASLAGGPREQFF.

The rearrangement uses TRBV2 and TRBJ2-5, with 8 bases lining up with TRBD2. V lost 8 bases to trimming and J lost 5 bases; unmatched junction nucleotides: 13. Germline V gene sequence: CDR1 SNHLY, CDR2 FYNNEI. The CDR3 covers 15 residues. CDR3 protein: CASPARGRPGETQYF. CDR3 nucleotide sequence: TGTGCCAGCCCGGCTCGCGGGAGGCCGGGGGAGACCCAGTACTTC.

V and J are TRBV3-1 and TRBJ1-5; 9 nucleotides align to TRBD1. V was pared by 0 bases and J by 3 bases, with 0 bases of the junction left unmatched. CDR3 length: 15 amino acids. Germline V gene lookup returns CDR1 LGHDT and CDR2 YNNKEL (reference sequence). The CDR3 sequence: CASSQEQGANQPQHF. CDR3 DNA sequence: TGTGCCAGCAGCCAAGAACAGGGGGCCAATCAGCCCCAGCATTTT.

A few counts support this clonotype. The CDR3 sequence: CASSQVVGGRETQYF. In DNA form, the CDR3 reads TGCGCCAGCAGCCAAGTGGTGGGGGGGAGGGAGACCCAGTACTTC. V gene TRBV4-1 combines with J gene TRBJ2-5; 7 bases are shared with TRBD2. CDR1 and CDR2 from the germline V gene are MGHRA and YSYEKL. The CDR3 sequence is 15 residues long. Unmatched junction bases numbered 7, after V lost 1 base and J lost 5 bases.

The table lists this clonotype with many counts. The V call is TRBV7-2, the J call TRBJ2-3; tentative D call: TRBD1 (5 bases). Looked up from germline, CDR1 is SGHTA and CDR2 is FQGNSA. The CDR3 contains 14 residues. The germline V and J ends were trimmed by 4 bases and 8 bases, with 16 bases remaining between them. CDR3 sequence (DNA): TGTGCCAGCAGCTCCAGCATGGGGCCGGGTACGCAGTATTTT. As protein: CASSSSMGPGTQYF.

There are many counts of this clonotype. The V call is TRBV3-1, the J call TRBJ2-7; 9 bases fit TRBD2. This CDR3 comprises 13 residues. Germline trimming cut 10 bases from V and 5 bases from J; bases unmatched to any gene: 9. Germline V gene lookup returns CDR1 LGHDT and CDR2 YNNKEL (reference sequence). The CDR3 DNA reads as TGTGCCACCCTTAGCGGGAGTAGGAACGAGCAGTACTTC. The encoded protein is CATLSGSRNEQYF.

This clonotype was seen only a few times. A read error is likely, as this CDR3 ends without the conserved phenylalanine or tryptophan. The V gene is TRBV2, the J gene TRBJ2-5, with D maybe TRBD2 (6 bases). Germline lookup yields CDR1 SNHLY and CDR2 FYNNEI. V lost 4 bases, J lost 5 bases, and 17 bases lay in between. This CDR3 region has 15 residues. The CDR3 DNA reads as TGTGCCAGCAGTGGGGGACCGGGGGTTGGGGAGACCCAGTACCTC. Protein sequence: CASSGGPGVGETQYL.

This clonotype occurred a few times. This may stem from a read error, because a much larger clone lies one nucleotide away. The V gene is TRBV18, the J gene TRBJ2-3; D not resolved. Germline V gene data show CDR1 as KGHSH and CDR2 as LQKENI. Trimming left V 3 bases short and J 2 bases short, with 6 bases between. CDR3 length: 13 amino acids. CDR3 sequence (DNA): TGTGCCAGCTCACCCCTTACCACAGATACGCAGTATTTT. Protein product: CASSPLTTDTQYF. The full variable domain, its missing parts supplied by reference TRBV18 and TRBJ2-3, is NAGVMQNPRHLVRRRGQEARLRCSPMKGHSHVYWYRQLPEEGLKFMVYLQKENIIDESGMPKERFSAEFPKEGPSILRIQQVVRGDSAAYFCASSPLTTDTQYFGPGTRLTVL.

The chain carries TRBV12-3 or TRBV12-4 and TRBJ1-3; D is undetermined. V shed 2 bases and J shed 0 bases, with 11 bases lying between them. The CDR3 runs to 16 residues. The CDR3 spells CASSLHRASSGNTIYF. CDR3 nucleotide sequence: TGTGCCAGCAGTTTACACAGAGCGAGCTCTGGAAACACCATATATTTT.

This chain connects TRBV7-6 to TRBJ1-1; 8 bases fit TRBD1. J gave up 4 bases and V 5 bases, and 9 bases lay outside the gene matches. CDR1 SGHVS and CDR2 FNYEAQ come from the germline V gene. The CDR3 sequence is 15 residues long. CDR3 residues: CASSPGDRGRTEAFF. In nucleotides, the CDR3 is TGTGCCAGCAGCCCTGGAGACAGGGGACGCACTGAAGCTTTCTTT. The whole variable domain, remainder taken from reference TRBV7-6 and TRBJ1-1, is GAGVSQSPRYKVTKRGQDVALRCDPISGHVSLYWYRQALGQGPEFLTYFNYEAQQDKSGLPNDRFSAERPEGSISTLTIQRTEQRDSAMYRCASSPGDRGRTEAFFGQGTRLTVV.

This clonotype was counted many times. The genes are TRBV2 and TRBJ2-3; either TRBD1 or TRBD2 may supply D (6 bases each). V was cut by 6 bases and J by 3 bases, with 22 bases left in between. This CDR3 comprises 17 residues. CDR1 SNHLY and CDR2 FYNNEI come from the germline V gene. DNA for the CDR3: TGTGCCAGCAGCCCCCTATTAGGGGGGAGTGGGACAGATACGCAGTATTTT. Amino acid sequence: CASSPLLGGSGTDTQYF.

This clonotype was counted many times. Here the CDR3 reads CASSQVISDRRGAGYTF. For the CDR3, the DNA is TGTGCCAGCAGCCAAGTTATATCTGATCGCCGCGGGGCAGGCTACACCTTC. The V and J genes are TRBV3-1 and TRBJ1-2; maybe TRBD1 (5 bases). This CDR3 is built from 17 residues. CDR1 and CDR2 (germline): LGHDT, YNNKEL (reference sequence). Trimming stripped 1 base from V and 8 bases from J, with 23 bases between.

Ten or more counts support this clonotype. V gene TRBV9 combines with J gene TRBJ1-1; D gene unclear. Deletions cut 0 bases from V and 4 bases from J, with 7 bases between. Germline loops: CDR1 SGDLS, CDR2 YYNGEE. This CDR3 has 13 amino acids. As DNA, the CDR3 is TGTGCCAGCAGCGTAGCTCCGGGCACTGAAGCTTTCTTT. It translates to CASSVAPGTEAFF.

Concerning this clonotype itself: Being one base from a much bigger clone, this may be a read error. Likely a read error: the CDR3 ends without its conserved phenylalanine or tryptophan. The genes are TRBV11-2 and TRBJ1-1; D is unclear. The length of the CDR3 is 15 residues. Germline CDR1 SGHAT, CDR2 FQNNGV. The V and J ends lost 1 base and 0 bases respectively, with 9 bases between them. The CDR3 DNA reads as TGTGCCAGCAGCTTAGCTATTGAGTTGAACACTGAAGCTTTCCTT. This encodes CASSLAIELNTEAFL.

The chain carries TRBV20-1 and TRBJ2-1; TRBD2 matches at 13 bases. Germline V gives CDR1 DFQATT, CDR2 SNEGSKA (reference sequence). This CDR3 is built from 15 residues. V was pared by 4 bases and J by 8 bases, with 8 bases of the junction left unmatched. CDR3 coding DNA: TGCAGTGCTACCAGGACTAGCGGGAGAGGGCATGAGCAGTTCTTC. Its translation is CSATRTSGRGHEQFF.

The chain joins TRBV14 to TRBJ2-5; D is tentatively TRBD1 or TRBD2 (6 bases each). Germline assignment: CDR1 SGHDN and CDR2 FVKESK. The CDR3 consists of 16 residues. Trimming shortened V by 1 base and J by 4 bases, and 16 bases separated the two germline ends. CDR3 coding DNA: TGTGCCAGCAGCCAAGGTCCCAGGGGACTCTCAGAGACCCAGTACTTC. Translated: CASSQGPRGLSETQYF.

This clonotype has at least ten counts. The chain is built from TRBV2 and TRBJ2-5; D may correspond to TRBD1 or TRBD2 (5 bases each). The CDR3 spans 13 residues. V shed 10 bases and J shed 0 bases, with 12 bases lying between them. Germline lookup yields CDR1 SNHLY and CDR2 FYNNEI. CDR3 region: CATHRDHQETQYF. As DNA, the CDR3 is TGTGCCACCCACCGGGACCACCAAGAGACCCAGTACTTC.

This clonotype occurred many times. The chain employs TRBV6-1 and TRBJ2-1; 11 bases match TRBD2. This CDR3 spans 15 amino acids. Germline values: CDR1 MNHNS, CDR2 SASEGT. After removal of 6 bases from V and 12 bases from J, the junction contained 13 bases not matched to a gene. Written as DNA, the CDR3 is TGTGCCAGCAGCGATAACGGACTAGCGGGCGGTCGGCAGTTCTTC. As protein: CASSDNGLAGGRQFF.

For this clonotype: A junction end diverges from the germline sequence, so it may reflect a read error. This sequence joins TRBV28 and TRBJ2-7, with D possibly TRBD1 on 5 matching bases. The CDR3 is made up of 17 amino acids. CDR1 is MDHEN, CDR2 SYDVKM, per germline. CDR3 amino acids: CASSPPSIPVKGYEQHF. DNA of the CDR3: TGTGCCAGCAGCCCGCCCTCCATACCGGTGAAGGGGTACGAGCAGCACTTC.

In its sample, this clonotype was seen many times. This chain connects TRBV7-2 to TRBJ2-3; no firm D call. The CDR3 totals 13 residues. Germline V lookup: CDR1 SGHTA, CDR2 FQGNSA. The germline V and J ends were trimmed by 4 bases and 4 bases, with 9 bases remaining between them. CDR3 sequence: CASSSVNSDTQYF. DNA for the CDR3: TGTGCCAGCAGCTCCGTGAATTCAGATACGCAGTATTTT.

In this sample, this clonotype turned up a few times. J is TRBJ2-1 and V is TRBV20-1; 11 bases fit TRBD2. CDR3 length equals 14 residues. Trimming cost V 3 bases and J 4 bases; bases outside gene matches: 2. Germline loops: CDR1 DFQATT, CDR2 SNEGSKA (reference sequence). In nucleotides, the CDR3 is TGCAGTGCTAGGGGACTAGCGGAGTACAATGAGCAGTTCTTC. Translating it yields CSARGLAEYNEQFF.

The CDR3 reads CASSPTSGRAVKFF. The CDR3 nucleotides read TGTGCCAGCAGTCCGACTAGCGGGAGGGCCGTAAAGTTCTTC. The rearrangement joins TRBV11-2 to TRBJ2-1, with 14 bases that match TRBD2. The CDR3 length is 14 residues. The V gene's germline CDR1 is SGHAT and CDR2 FQNNGV. The V and J ends lost 6 bases and 14 bases, in that order; junction bases with no gene match: 9.

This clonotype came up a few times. The CDR3 sequence: CASSLSLTQHF. The DNA for the CDR3 is TGTGCCAGCAGTTTATCGTTGACCCAGCATTTT. The chain combines TRBV12-3 or TRBV12-4 with TRBJ1-5; D unresolved. The CDR3 sequence is 11 residues long. Between the trimmed V and J ends, which lost 2 bases and 11 bases, there was a span of 7 bases.

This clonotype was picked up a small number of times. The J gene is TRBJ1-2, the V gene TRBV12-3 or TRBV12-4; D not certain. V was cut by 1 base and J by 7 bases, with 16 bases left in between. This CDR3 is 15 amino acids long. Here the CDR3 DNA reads TGTGCCAGCAGTTTAGTTCTGGCTTGGAGTGGTGGCTACACCTTC. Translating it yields CASSLVLAWSGGYTF.